There are a few counts of the clone carrying this TCR beta chain. The data were obtained in a study of identical twins. CDR3 size: 14 residues. V shed 5 bases and J 4 bases; nucleotides not matched to a gene: 6. CDR1 SGHVS and CDR2 FNYEAQ come from the germline V gene. Each CDR3 protein gets one entry after TCRdb re-called the 5' RACE reads with MiXCR. The sample lists 500,000 to 600,000 distinct CDR3 sequences, approximately 22% occurring once. The sample also formed part of further work on T cells expressing NK-cell markers. In that study: Also leading the CD3+CD56-NKG2C+ fraction in a few donors were these clonotypes.

Sequencing was performed on CD4+ T cells sorted from blood. This receptor was obtained from a woman aged 18-29 years in good health. J is TRBJ1-1 and V is TRBV7-6; 8 nucleotides line up with TRBD1. The CDR3 loop is CASSDQGARTEAFF. CDR3 bases: TGTGCCAGCAGCGATCAGGGGGCTCGCACTGAAGCTTTCTTT.